The sequence of this T cell receptor (beta chain) was determined in a study of control samples from healthy donors and cancer patients (dated by TCRdb to about 2020). As regards this clone: Its antigen is currently not known. No base-level quality is on record; no much larger clone is a single base apart.

The CDR3 covers 14 residues, taking in both the cysteine and the phenylalanine. CDR3 DNA is the only sequence kept; it has 42 bases, read in frame from the first base. V is pared back by 3 bases and J by 4 bases, with 9 bases lying between the germline termini. CDR1 is given as SNHLY and CDR2 as FYNNEI, both from the germline V gene. Libraries were built with the immunoSEQ multiplex PCR assay. This immuneACCESS table, as held by TCRdb, lists in-frame sequences with V and J called but not all clones. Of the missing ones, under half trace to an unresolved V gene in checked studies; the others have no known cause. In this sample the table shows around 49,000 clones, about nine tenths of which occur a single time. Roughly 1.4% of the sample is held by the ten biggest clonotypes.

This sequence was found in a middle-aged man with colorectal cancer. Recombination linked TRBV2 to TRBJ2-2; the D gene is possibly TRBD1 or TRBD2, each agreeing over 5 bases. The sample was PBMCs. The CDR3 region reads CASSDAGSTGELFF. The DNA sequence reads TGTGCCAGCAGTGATGCAGGGAGCACCGGGGAGCTGTTTTTT.